This is a list of T cell receptor beta chains from one sample in a study of breast tumors, draining lymph nodes, adjacent tissues. TCRdb independently ran MiXCR on the multiplex PCR reads; one entry per CDR3 protein. The sample records over 35,000 distinct CDR3 sequences, just over 35% being singletons. Sequencing was performed on breast tumor tissue. These receptors were collected from a female donor with breast cancer. Some clones in this sample may be carry-over from other donors' samples. The CDR3 runs from the conserved cysteine through the conserved F or W. A D gene is named only where the DNA matches it firmly. Size values are once, few and many counts, or a class for expanded clones, and some rows have none.

CDR3 DNA	CDR3 protein	clone size	J gene	V gene	D gene
TGTGCCAGCAGCTCCCTAGCGGGAGATGAGCATGTCATTCAGTACTTC	CASSSLAGDEHVIQYF	NA	TRBJ2-4	TRBV7-3	TRBD2
TGTGCCAGCAGCGTAGTAGGAGGGGACGAGCAGTACTTC	CASSVVGGDEQYF	many	TRBJ2-7	TRBV9	NA
TGTGCCAGCAGCTTAACGAGCGGGGGTGGCTACACCTTC	CASSLTSGGGYTF	NA	TRBJ1-2	TRBV7-3	NA
TGTGCCAGCAGTGAAGGGGGCAGGGCGGTTCAGCCCCAGCATTTT	CASSEGGRAVQPQHF	NA	TRBJ1-5	TRBV2	NA
TGTGCCAGCAGCTACCGGGGAGGAACGCAGTATTTT	CASSYRGGTQYF	many	TRBJ2-3	TRBV5-5	NA
TGTGCCAGCAGTTCTACGGGACAGGGGAAAAACATTCAGTACTTC	CASSSTGQGKNIQYF	NA	TRBJ2-4	TRBV12-3/TRBV12-4	TRBD1
TGTGCCAGCAGCCAAAGCGGGAGGAACACCGGGGAGCTGTTTTTT	CASSQSGRNTGELFF	medium-sized	TRBJ2-2	TRBV4-2	TRBD2
TGCGCCAGCAGCTCGAGTTCCCAGGGGGCGGCCTACGAGCAGTACTTC	CASSSSSQGAAYEQYF	many	TRBJ2-7	TRBV5-1	TRBD1
TGTGCCAGCAGCTATTCCCATTTGACTAGCGGGAGTAGGTACTTC	CASSYSHLTSGSRYF	many	TRBJ2-7	TRBV5-6	TRBD2
TGTGCCAGCAGCGCGACTAGCGGTTACCTGGCCAATGAGCAGTTCTTC	CASSATSGYLANEQFF	NA	TRBJ2-1	TRBV6-4	TRBD2
TGTGCCAGCAGTAGCGGGGGGGCTTCTTACAATGAGCAGTTCTTC	CASSSGGASYNEQFF	NA	TRBJ2-1	TRBV9	TRBD2
TGTGCCAGCAGCCCCCGACAGGGGATTAGCACAGATACGCAGTATTTT	CASSPRQGISTDTQYF	few	TRBJ2-3	TRBV9	TRBD1
TGTGCCAGCAGCCGCGGGGGTCTATTTGCTACCGGGGAGCTGTTTTTT	CASSRGGLFATGELFF	many	TRBJ2-2	TRBV7-9	TRBD2
TGTGCCAGCAGTGTGACTAGCGCCTACAATGAGCAGTTCTTC	CASSVTSAYNEQFF	NA	TRBJ2-1	TRBV6-5	TRBD2
TGTGCCAGTAGTATGATGCGGGGGTCCCATCAGCCCCAGCATTTT	CASSMMRGSHQPQHF	NA	TRBJ1-5	TRBV19	NA
TGCGCCAGCAGCTTTGGCCTTAACGCAGATACGCAGTATTTT	CASSFGLNADTQYF	NA	TRBJ2-3	TRBV5-1	NA
TGCGCCAGCAGCTTAGGGGGGCTCAGGTACGAGCAGTACTTC	CASSLGGLRYEQYF	many	TRBJ2-7	TRBV5-1	NA
TGTGCCAGCAGTTACGGACAGTCAGGGGCCAACGTCCTGACTTTC	CASSYGQSGANVLTF	many	TRBJ2-6	TRBV6-6	NA
TGTGCCACCAAGACAGGGACTAACTATGGCTACACCTTC	CATKTGTNYGYTF	many	TRBJ1-2	TRBV27	TRBD1
TGCAGTGCTAGTAGTAGGGACTACTCGGAGCCCCAGCATTTT	CSASSRDYSEPQHF	NA	TRBJ1-5	TRBV20-1	NA
TGTGCCAGCAGCTTCGGGGACAGGGGGCTATTTTACAATGAGCAGTTCTTC	CASSFGDRGLFYNEQFF	NA	TRBJ2-1	TRBV5-1	TRBD1
TGTGCCAGTAGTATACAAGAGACCCAGTACTTC	CASSIQETQYF	many	TRBJ2-5	TRBV19	NA
TGTGCCAGCGGCTTAGATGCCCCCTGGACAGGGAGGGAGACCCAGCACTTC	CASGLDAPWTGRETQHF	NA	TRBJ2-5	TRBV7-6	NA
TGTGCCAGCAGCCCGGGACAGAATAGCAATCAGCCCCAGCATTTT	CASSPGQNSNQPQHF	many	TRBJ1-5	TRBV5-6	TRBD1
TGTGCCAGCAGTTTAAGTTCGGCTAGCGGCCTCCAAGAGACCCAGTACTTC	CASSLSSASGLQETQYF	few	TRBJ2-5	TRBV28	TRBD2
TGTGCTAGTGATTCCCAGGAGACCCAGTACTTC	CASDSQETQYF	NA	TRBJ2-5	TRBV12-5	NA
TGTGCCAGCAGCTTATGGGGGACAGTAGATGAGCAGTTCTTC	CASSLWGTVDEQFF	many	TRBJ2-1	TRBV7-2	TRBD1
TGTGCCAGCAGCCAGGACAGGGGTACTGAAGCTTTCTTT	CASSQDRGTEAFF	few	TRBJ1-1	TRBV7-2	TRBD1
TGTGCCAGCAGCGTAGGAGGCTCTGGGGCCAACGTCCCGACTTTC	CASSVGGSGANVPTF	NA	TRBJ2-6	TRBV9	NA
TGTGCCAGCAGCTTGGGGCGCGCCGGCGAGCAGTACTTC	CASSLGRAGEQYF	NA	TRBJ2-7	TRBV11-3	NA
TGTGCCAGCAGTTTAGCGGGAGGTCCGAACACCGGGGAGCTGTTTTTT	CASSLAGGPNTGELFF	NA	TRBJ2-2	TRBV11-3	TRBD2